This T cell receptor beta chain was recorded in a study of blood T cell repertoires in COVID-19. Study in general: Samples taken during acute and convalescent COVID-19 were collected in the United States, Italy and Spain. T cells, B-cell-depleted T cells, or PBMCs supplied cDNA or gDNA.

Germline loops: CDR1 MNHEY, CDR2 SVGAGI. The trim removed 0 bases at V and 0 bases at J, leaving 4 bases unmatched. CDR3 length: 16 residues. The study recruited people aged about 18 to 90 years across more than 20 US areas. In the original processing: How many nucleated cells were present was estimated from reference gene primer amplification. The assay was immunoSEQ multiplex PCR, and TCRdb's table has in-frame clones only and misses some. That table furnishes V, J and clone size, whereas the DNA furnished D and trimming. The data contain around 330,000 clones, over 75% of them singletons. The origin of this receptor is a woman aged 40-49 years who had recovered from COVID-19. The sample consisted of PBMCs or T cells enriched from blood (not recorded which). The V and J genes are TRBV6-5 and TRBJ2-7, with 8 bases identical to TRBD2. DNA for the CDR3: TGTGCCAGCAGTTACTCCGGGAGGGGCAGCTCCTACGAGCAGTACTTC. Encoded protein: CASSYSGRGSSYEQYF.